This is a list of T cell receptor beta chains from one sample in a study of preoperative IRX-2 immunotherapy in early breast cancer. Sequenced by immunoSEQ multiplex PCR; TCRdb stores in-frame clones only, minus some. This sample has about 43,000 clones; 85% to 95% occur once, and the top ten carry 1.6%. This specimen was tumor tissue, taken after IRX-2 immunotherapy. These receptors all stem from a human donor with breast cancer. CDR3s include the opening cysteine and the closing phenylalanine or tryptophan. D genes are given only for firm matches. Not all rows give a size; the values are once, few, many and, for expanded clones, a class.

CASRKSTGSGYTF | TGTGCCAGCAGAAAATCGACAGGGAGCGGCTACACCTTC | TRBV25-1 | TRBD1 | TRBJ1-2 | 13 | NA
CASRPGQGTEQYF | TGTGCCAGCAGACCGGGACAGGGGACCGAGCAGTACTTC | TRBV2 | TRBD1 | TRBJ2-7 | 13 | NA
CATSRGAAGAEETQYF | TGTGCCACCAGCAGAGGAGCAGCGGGGGCCGAAGAGACCCAGTACTTC | TRBV15 | TRBD2 | TRBJ2-5 | 16 | NA
CASSFKPRSRGYTF | TGTGCCAGCAGTTTCAAGCCCCGGTCGAGGGGCTACACCTTC | TRBV27 | NA | TRBJ1-2 | 14 | NA
CATNREREKLFF | TGTGCCACCAACAGGGAGCGGGAAAAACTGTTTTTT | TRBV2 | NA | TRBJ1-4 | 12 | NA
CASRKTGKAGYTF | TGTGCCAGCAGAAAGACAGGCAAGGCTGGCTACACCTTC | TRBV6-5 | NA | TRBJ1-2 | 13 | NA
CASSHGSYQETQYF | TGCGCCAGCAGCCACGGGAGTTACCAAGAGACCCAGTACTTC | TRBV5-1 | NA | TRBJ2-5 | 14 | once
CASRRQGEETQYF | TGTGCCAGCAGACGACAGGGGGAAGAGACCCAGTACTTC | TRBV6-1 | TRBD1 | TRBJ2-5 | 13 | NA
CAISVSGENTEAFF | TGTGCCATCAGTGTGTCAGGGGAGAACACTGAAGCTTTCTTT | TRBV10-3 | NA | TRBJ1-1 | 14 | once
CASSPRDGPITGELFF | TGTGCCAGCAGCCCCCGGGACGGCCCTATCACCGGGGAGCTGTTTTTT | TRBV7-6 | NA | TRBJ2-2 | 16 | NA
CSVALTRGTVSYEQYF | TGCAGCGTTGCTTTGACCCGGGGGACGGTTTCCTACGAGCAGTACTTC | TRBV29-1 | NA | TRBJ2-7 | 16 | NA
CASSRPNTEAFF | TGTGCCAGCAGCCGTCCAAATACTGAAGCTTTCTTT | TRBV28 | NA | TRBJ1-1 | 12 | NA
CASSGPPYSLDVYGYTF | TGTGCCAGCAGTGGACCCCCGTACAGCCTAGACGTCTATGGCTACACCTTC | TRBV2 | NA | TRBJ1-2 | 17 | NA
CASSPSGGETGNTIYF | TGTGCCAGCAGCCCATCCGGGGGGGAGACTGGAAACACCATATATTTT | TRBV27 | NA | TRBJ1-3 | 16 | NA
CASSLIGTADNSPLHF | TGCGCCAGCAGCTTGATTGGGACAGCAGATAATTCACCCCTCCACTTT | TRBV5-1 | TRBD1 | TRBJ1-6 | 16 | NA
CASSETKSSGNTIYF | TGTGCCAGCAGTGAAACGAAGTCCTCTGGAAACACCATATATTTT | TRBV6-1 | NA | TRBJ1-3 | 15 | NA
CASREDTVTRQYF | TGTGCGAGCAGGGAGGACACCGTTACGAGGCAGTACTTC | TRBV5-4 | NA | TRBJ2-7 | 13 | NA
CASSLQYFPDTDTQYF | TGCGCCAGCAGCTTGCAGTATTTCCCGGATACAGATACGCAGTATTTT | TRBV5-1 | NA | TRBJ2-3 | 16 | NA
CASSDPGGPSTDTQYF | TGTGCCAGCAGCGACCCGGGGGGGCCTAGCACAGATACGCAGTATTTT | TRBV9 | TRBD2 | TRBJ2-3 | 16 | NA
CAWSVLTGAQNEQFF | TGTGCCTGGAGTGTACTAACAGGGGCGCAGAATGAGCAGTTCTTC | TRBV30 | TRBD1 | TRBJ2-1 | 15 | NA
CASSFTPDDPWYGYTF | TGTGCCAGCAGTTTTACTCCAGACGACCCATGGTATGGCTACACCTTC | TRBV5-6 | NA | TRBJ1-2 | 16 | NA
CASSFDSTGANVLTF | TGCGCCAGCAGCTTCGACTCCACTGGGGCCAACGTCCTGACTTTC | TRBV5-1 | NA | TRBJ2-6 | 15 | NA
CASSVGGPSGPYEQYF | TGTGCCAGCAGCGTAGGAGGCCCTAGCGGCCCCTACGAGCAGTACTTC | TRBV9 | TRBD2 | TRBJ2-7 | 16 | NA
CASSARTEETQYF | TGTGCCAGCAGCGCCCGGACAGAAGAGACCCAGTACTTC | TRBV9 | NA | TRBJ2-5 | 13 | NA
CASSSRGLQPQHF | TGTGCCAGTAGTAGCAGGGGGCTTCAGCCCCAGCATTTT | TRBV19 | TRBD1 | TRBJ1-5 | 13 | NA
CASSLDRNYGYTF | TGTGCCAGCAGCTTAGACCGGAACTATGGCTACACCTTC | TRBV11-2 | NA | TRBJ1-2 | 13 | few
CASSIGIPEAFF | TGTGCCAGTAGTATTGGTATCCCTGAAGCTTTCTTT | TRBV19 | NA | TRBJ1-1 | 12 | NA
CASSFVGQGGETQYF | TGCGCCAGCAGCTTTGTAGGGCAGGGGGGTGAGACCCAGTACTTC | TRBV5-1 | NA | TRBJ2-5 | 15 | NA
CASSLTSSSSGANVLTF | TGTGCCAGCAGCTTAACGTCTTCTAGCTCTGGGGCCAACGTCCTGACTTTC | TRBV7-3 | NA | TRBJ2-6 | 17 | NA
CASSKDPLSDTQYF | TGTGCCAGCAGCAAGGACCCTCTTAGCGATACGCAGTATTTT | TRBV5-6 | NA | TRBJ2-3 | 14 | NA
CASRPPSTVGEKLFF | TGTGCCAGCAGACCTCCCAGCACGGTGGGTGAAAAACTGTTTTTT | TRBV7-9 | NA | TRBJ1-4 | 15 | NA
CASSPRQANYEQYF | TGTGCCAGCAGCCCGCGTCAGGCTAACTACGAGCAGTACTTC | TRBV7-8 | NA | TRBJ2-7 | 14 | NA
CASSRDGGGVQPQHF | TGTGCCAGCAGCCGAGATGGAGGGGGTGTACAGCCCCAGCATTTT | TRBV5-4 | NA | TRBJ1-5 | 15 | NA
CASSPAQGLNTEAFF | TGTGCCAGCAGTCCCGCCCAGGGCCTGAACACTGAAGCTTTCTTT | TRBV6-5 | NA | TRBJ1-1 | 15 | NA
CASSHPRTALTNEKLFF | TGTGCCAGCAGTCACCCGAGAACCGCTTTAACTAATGAAAAACTGTTTTTT | TRBV6-8 | NA | TRBJ1-4 | 17 | NA
CASSPRQGAYEQYF | TGTGCCAGCAGCCCCCGACAGGGAGCCTACGAGCAGTACTTC | TRBV9 | TRBD1 | TRBJ2-7 | 14 | NA
CASSKERNYGYTF | TGTGCCAGCTCGAAGGAGAGAAACTATGGCTACACCTTC | TRBV7-2 | NA | TRBJ1-2 | 13 | NA
CASSFTEETQYF | TGTGCCAGCAGCTTTACGGAAGAGACCCAGTACTTC | TRBV11-2 | NA | TRBJ2-5 | 12 | NA
CASSVDGNQPQHF | TGTGCCAGCAGCGTTGACGGCAATCAGCCCCAGCATTTT | TRBV9 | NA | TRBJ1-5 | 13 | NA
CASSEEVVRGRVGTGELFF | TGTGCCAGCAGTGAAGAGGTAGTCAGGGGGCGCGTCGGCACCGGGGAGCTGTTTTTT | TRBV6-1 | TRBD1 | TRBJ2-2 | 19 | NA
CASSRSYTEAFF | TGTGCCAGTAGTAGGTCGTACACTGAAGCTTTCTTT | TRBV19 | NA | TRBJ1-1 | 12 | NA